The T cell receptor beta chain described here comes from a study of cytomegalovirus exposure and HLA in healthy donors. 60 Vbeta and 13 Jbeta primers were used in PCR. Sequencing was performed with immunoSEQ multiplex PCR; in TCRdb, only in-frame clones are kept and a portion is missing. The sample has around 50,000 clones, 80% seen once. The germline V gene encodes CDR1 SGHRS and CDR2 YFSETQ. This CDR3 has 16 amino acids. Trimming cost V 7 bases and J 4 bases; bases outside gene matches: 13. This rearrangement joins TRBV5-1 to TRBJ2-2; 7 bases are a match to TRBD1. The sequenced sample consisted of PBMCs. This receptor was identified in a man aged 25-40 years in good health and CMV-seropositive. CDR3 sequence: CASHLGRGFGTGELFF. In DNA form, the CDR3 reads TGCGCCAGCCACCTTGGCAGGGGGTTTGGCACCGGGGAGCTGTTTTTT.